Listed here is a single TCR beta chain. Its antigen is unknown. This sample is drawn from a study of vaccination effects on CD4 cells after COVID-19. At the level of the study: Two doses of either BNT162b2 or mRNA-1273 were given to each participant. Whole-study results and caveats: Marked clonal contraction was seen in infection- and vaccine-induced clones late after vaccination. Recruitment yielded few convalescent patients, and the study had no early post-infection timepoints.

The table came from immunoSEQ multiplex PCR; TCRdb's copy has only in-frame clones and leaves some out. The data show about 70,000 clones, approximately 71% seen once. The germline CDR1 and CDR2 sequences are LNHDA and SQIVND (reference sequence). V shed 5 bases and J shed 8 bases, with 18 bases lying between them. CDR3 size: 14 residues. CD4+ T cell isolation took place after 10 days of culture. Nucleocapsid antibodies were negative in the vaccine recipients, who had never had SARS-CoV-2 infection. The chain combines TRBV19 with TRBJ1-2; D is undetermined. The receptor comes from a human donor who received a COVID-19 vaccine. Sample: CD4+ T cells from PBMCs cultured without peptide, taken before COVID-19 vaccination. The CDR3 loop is CASSPGLDGWGYTF. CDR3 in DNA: TGTGCCAGTAGTCCCGGGCTGGACGGTTGGGGCTACACCTTC.